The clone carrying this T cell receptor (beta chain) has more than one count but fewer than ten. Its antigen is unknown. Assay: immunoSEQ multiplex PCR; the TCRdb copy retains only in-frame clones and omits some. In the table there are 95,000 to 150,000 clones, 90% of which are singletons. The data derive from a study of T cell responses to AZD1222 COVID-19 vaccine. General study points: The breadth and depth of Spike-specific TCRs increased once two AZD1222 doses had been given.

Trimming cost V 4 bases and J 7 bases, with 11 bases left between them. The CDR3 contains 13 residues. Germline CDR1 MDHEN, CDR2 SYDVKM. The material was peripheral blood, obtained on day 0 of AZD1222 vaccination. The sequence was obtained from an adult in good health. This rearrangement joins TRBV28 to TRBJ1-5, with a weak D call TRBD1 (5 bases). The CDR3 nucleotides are TGTGCCAGCAGTTCGGGGACTATCCAGCCCCAGCATTTT. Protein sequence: CASSSGTIQPQHF.